This T cell receptor (beta chain) came from a study of cytomegalovirus exposure and HLA in healthy donors. The V and J ends lost 5 bases and 0 bases respectively, with 13 bases between them. Germline values: CDR1 LNHDA, CDR2 SQIVND (reference sequence). The CDR3 spans 16 residues. Both 60 Vbeta primers and 13 Jbeta primers went into the PCR. Sequencing used immunoSEQ multiplex PCR; TCRdb keeps in-frame clones, though not all of them. The sample includes some 150,000 clones, about 80% seen only once; the top ten take 1.3%. With regard to this clone: As yet, its antigen is unknown.

General study findings and limits: Analyses of presence and absence presupposed an approximately uniform sequencing depth across donors. Cytomegalovirus-associated TCR beta chains were listed, numbering more than 150. Earlier analysis yielded a pattern in which most TCR beta V segments were productive about 90% or about 30% of the time.

The genes are TRBV19 and TRBJ1-4; weak D call: TRBD1 (6 bases). The sample consisted of PBMCs. The sequence was obtained from a woman in her forties or fifties in good health and CMV-seronegative. The CDR3 coding sequence is TGTGCCAGTAGTGGGGGCTTCTGGACAACTAATGAAAAACTGTTTTTT. Translated: CASSGGFWTTNEKLFF.